One and the same sample provided the 2 T cell receptor beta chains below, sequenced in a study of OX40 agonist ivuxolimab in advanced cancers. Generated by immunoSEQ multiplex PCR, the TCRdb table keeps only in-frame clones and is missing some. The sample has some 16,000 clones; about 86% are singletons. Sequenced here: CD4+ or CD8+ T cells sorted from blood, sampled in a trial of the OX40 agonist ivuxolimab. The receptors were gathered from an adult with an advanced solid tumor such as melanoma, head and neck, liver or kidney cancer.

The genes are TRBV27 and TRBJ2-3; tentative D call: TRBD2 (6 bases). Germline CDR1 reads MNHEY; CDR2 reads SMNVEV (reference sequence). V was trimmed by 2 bases and J by 4 bases, leaving 7 bases between them. The CDR3 length is 13 residues. The CDR3 sequence is CASSLGGPDTQYF. In DNA form, the CDR3 reads TGTGCCAGCAGTTTAGGAGGGCCAGATACGCAGTATTTT.

The genes are TRBV2 and TRBJ2-1, with no clear D. Germline lookup yields CDR1 SNHLY and CDR2 FYNNEI. The germline V and J ends were trimmed by 4 bases and 6 bases, with 4 bases remaining between them. The CDR3 loop spans 11 amino acids. As DNA, the CDR3 is TGTGCCAGCAGTGTCCTCAATGAGCAGTTCTTC. Translating it yields CASSVLNEQFF.